Shown below are 22 T cell receptor beta chains from a single sample sequenced in a study of cytomegalovirus exposure and HLA in healthy donors. It was with 60 Vbeta and 13 Jbeta primers that the PCR ran. The assay was immunoSEQ multiplex PCR, and TCRdb's table has in-frame clones only and misses some. Found here are some 120,000 clones, roughly 80% of them singletons; the top ten hold 4.1%. Input material: PBMCs. The receptors here all came from a woman in her thirties or forties in good health and CMV-seronegative.

V gene TRBV2 combines with J gene TRBJ2-1; 7 nucleotides align to TRBD2. Germline CDR1 is SNHLY and CDR2 is FYNNEI. The CDR3 spans 17 residues. With 3 bases clipped from V and 4 bases from J, the junction kept 12 bases outside the gene matches. CDR3 DNA sequence: TGTGCCAGCAGTGAGGGGACTACCGAACTCCTATACAATGAGCAGTTCTTC. Protein: CASSEGTTELLYNEQFF.

The chain employs TRBV4-3 and TRBJ1-3, with a weak D call TRBD1 (5 bases). The CDR3 sequence is 16 residues long. V lost 0 bases to trimming and J lost 3 bases, with 12 bases between them. CDR1 is LGHNA, CDR2 YSLEER, per germline. The CDR3 loop is CASSQELGGGGNTIYF. CDR3 sequence (DNA): TGCGCCAGCAGCCAAGAGTTGGGGGGGGGTGGAAACACCATATATTTT.

This clone was detected a few times. The chain is built from TRBV18 and TRBJ2-7; 7 bases agree with TRBD2. The CDR3 sequence is 14 residues long. J gave up 5 bases and V 4 bases, and 8 bases lay outside the gene matches. Germline V CDR1 and CDR2: KGHSH, LQKENI. DNA of the CDR3: TGTGCCAGCTCACGTCTCCGCGGGAGCAACGAGCAGTACTTC. Residues: CASSRLRGSNEQYF.

The V and J genes are TRBV5-5 and TRBJ1-2; 12 bases align to TRBD1. Germline V lookup: CDR1 SGHKS, CDR2 YYEKEE (reference sequence). With V trimmed by 4 bases and J by 3 bases, 7 bases remained unmatched. The CDR3 loop spans 16 amino acids. CDR3 bases: TGTGCCAGCAGCCTGGGACAGGGGGCACTCTACTATGGCTACACCTTC. Translation gives CASSLGQGALYYGYTF.

A word on this clone: At one end the junction does not follow the germline gene, possibly because of a read error. This chain uses TRBV7-9 with TRBJ2-1; D is unresolved. The length of the CDR3 is 11 residues. Per germline, CDR1 SEHNR and CDR2 FQNEAQ (reference sequence). As DNA, the CDR3 is TGTGCCAGCAGCGGCGATAATGAGGAGTTCTTC. Translated, it gives CASSGDNEEFF.

The chain has TRBV7-2 and TRBJ1-1; possibly TRBD1 for D (6 bases). Germline V gene data show CDR1 as SGHTA and CDR2 as FQGNSA. The CDR3 spans 14 residues. V shed 0 bases and J shed 8 bases, with 13 bases lying between them. The CDR3 spells CASSLAMGAREAFF. The CDR3 DNA reads as TGTGCCAGCAGCTTAGCTATGGGGGCCCGGGAAGCTTTCTTT.

The V gene is TRBV7-9, the J gene TRBJ1-2; 7 nucleotides align to TRBD1. Losses at the gene ends were 5 bases for V and 4 bases for J; bases not matched to a gene: 7. Germline V gene data show CDR1 as SEHNR and CDR2 as FQNEAQ (reference sequence). The CDR3 covers 14 residues. CDR3 sequence reads: CASSPRQGSYGYTF. The CDR3 nucleotides read TGTGCCAGCAGCCCGCGACAGGGTTCCTATGGCTACACCTTC.

Only a few counts were recorded for this clone. This rearrangement joins TRBV5-6 to TRBJ2-7; 11 bases agree with TRBD1. Germline trimming cut 0 bases from V and 3 bases from J; bases unmatched to any gene: 5. The CDR3 loop spans 16 amino acids. Germline V gives CDR1 SGHDT, CDR2 YYEEEE. CDR3 in DNA: TGTGCCAGCAGCTTGGAGGGACAGGGGGAGATCTACGAGCAGTACTTC. Encoded protein: CASSLEGQGEIYEQYF. Using reference TRBV5-6 and TRBJ2-7 for the parts outside the CDR3, the full variable domain is DAGVTQSPTHLIKTRGQQVTLRCSPKSGHDTVSWYQQALGQGPQFIFQYYEEEERQRGNFPDRFSGHQFPNYSSELNVNALLLGDSALYLCASSLEGQGEIYEQYFGPGTRLTVT.

The J gene is TRBJ2-3, the V gene TRBV2; tentative D call: TRBD1 (6 bases). Germline lookup yields CDR1 SNHLY and CDR2 FYNNEI. Trimming pared 7 bases from V and 0 bases from J, leaving 11 bases between. The CDR3 has 14 amino acids. The CDR3: CASKMGASTDTQYF. CDR3 coding DNA: TGTGCCAGCAAAATGGGGGCTAGCACAGATACGCAGTATTTT. The full variable domain, rest sourced from reference TRBV2 and TRBJ2-3, is EPEVTQTPSHQVTQMGQEVILRCVPISNHLYFYWYRQILGQKVEFLVSFYNNEISEKSEIFDDQFSVERPDGSNFTLKIRSTKLEDSAMYFCASKMGASTDTQYFGPGTRLTVL.

This clone was detected only once. V usage is TRBV7-2 and J usage is TRBJ1-1; a possible D gene is TRBD1 (6 bases). Germline V gives CDR1 SGHTA, CDR2 FQGNSA. The CDR3 runs to 15 residues. Trimming took 7 bases from V and 4 from J, leaving 19 bases between them. For the CDR3, the DNA is TGTGCCAGCACCGGACAGTTAAGGATGGGCACTGAAGCTTTCTTT. Translating gives CASTGQLRMGTEAFF.

The chain couples TRBV7-8 to TRBJ2-2, with a tentative D call TRBD2 (5 bases). V was pared by 8 bases and J by 4 bases, with 11 bases between. CDR3 size: 13 residues. Looked up from germline, CDR1 is SGHVS and CDR2 is FQNEAQ. Here the CDR3 DNA reads TGTGCCAGCTTCGGGGATTTCACCGGGGAGCTGTTTTTT. Translation: CASFGDFTGELFF.

The chain couples TRBV7-8 to TRBJ1-5, with a tentative D call TRBD1 (5 bases). The CDR3 has 16 residues. Germline V CDR1 and CDR2: SGHVS, FQNEAQ. V was pared by 0 bases and J by 3 bases, with 12 bases between. The CDR3 loop is CASSLALGASNQPQHF. CDR3 DNA sequence: TGTGCCAGCAGCTTAGCCCTTGGGGCCTCCAATCAGCCCCAGCATTTT.

The chain carries TRBV6-6 and TRBJ2-3; D is perhaps TRBD2 (5 bases). Germline V gene data show CDR1 as MNHNY and CDR2 as SVGAGI (reference sequence). The CDR3 loop spans 15 amino acids. V was pared by 4 bases and J by 4 bases, with 15 bases between. CDR3 sequence reads: CASSWSGSLPDTQYF. CDR3 DNA: TGTGCCAGCAGTTGGTCGGGGTCTCTGCCAGATACGCAGTATTTT.

The gene calls are TRBV5-1 and TRBJ1-5; no clear D. The CDR3 length is 15 residues. Trimming took off 4 bases at V and 2 bases at J, with 13 bases between the two ends. The germline gives CDR1 SGHRS, CDR2 YFSETQ. CDR3 nucleotide sequence: TGCGCCAGCAGCCAGGAGTTGGGAGGCAATCAGCCCCAGCATTTT. Translated, it gives CASSQELGGNQPQHF.

V gene TRBV7-2 combines with J gene TRBJ1-3, with TRBD1 identical over 9 bases. The CDR3 length is 16 residues. Losses at the gene ends were 6 bases for V and 4 bases for J; bases not matched to a gene: 10. Per the germline V gene, CDR1 is SGHTA and CDR2 is FQGNSA. Here the CDR3 reads CASSFKQGAGGNTIYF. CDR3 DNA: TGTGCCAGCAGTTTTAAACAGGGGGCGGGGGGAAACACCATATATTTT.

J is TRBJ1-1 and V is TRBV27; tentatively, D is TRBD1 (5 bases). Germline V gives CDR1 MNHEY, CDR2 SMNVEV (reference sequence). This CDR3 region has 16 residues. The ends were cut back, 4 bases at V and 5 bases at J, with 20 bases in the middle. The CDR3 sequence: CASSSLGPVGYTEAFF. CDR3 sequence (DNA): TGTGCCAGCAGTTCACTGGGGCCGGTCGGATATACTGAAGCTTTCTTT.

The rearrangement links TRBV5-1 to TRBJ2-7; the D gene is possibly TRBD2 (6 bases). This CDR3 is 16 amino acids long. Germline values: CDR1 SGHRS, CDR2 YFSETQ. Trimming pared 4 bases from V and 0 bases from J, leaving 17 bases between. CDR3 sequence: CASSPRTDGSSYEQYF. The DNA for the CDR3 is TGCGCCAGCAGCCCCCGCACGGACGGGAGCTCCTACGAGCAGTACTTC.

In its sample, this clone was seen once. J is TRBJ2-3 and V is TRBV2, with D maybe TRBD2 (6 bases). The CDR3 is 19 residues long. CDR1 is SNHLY, CDR2 FYNNEI, per germline. The germline V and J ends were trimmed by 5 bases and 0 bases, with 24 bases remaining between them. The CDR3 region has the DNA TGTGCCAGCAGTAACCCCGGGGGTTTGCCGACTAGGAGCACAGATACGCAGTATTTT. Its protein is CASSNPGGLPTRSTDTQYF.

This rearrangement joins TRBV11-1 to TRBJ2-7; 10 nucleotides line up with TRBD1. Trimming removed 5 bases from V and 4 bases from J; junction bases left unmatched: 11. Germline V gene data show CDR1 as SGHAT and CDR2 as FQDESV (reference sequence). The length of the CDR3 is 16 residues. The CDR3 here is CASSDLERGQGYEQYF. Written as DNA, the CDR3 is TGTGCCAGCAGCGACCTCGAGAGGGGACAGGGGTACGAGCAGTACTTC.

The chain links TRBV5-1 to TRBJ1-1; a weak D match, TRBD1 (5 bases). The CDR3 extends over 14 amino acids. V shed 2 bases and J shed 1 base, with 9 bases lying between them. In germline, CDR1 is SGHRS, CDR2 YFSETQ. The CDR3 nucleotides read TGCGCCAGCAGCTTCGACGGGGGGAACACTGAAGCTTTCTTT. Residues: CASSFDGGNTEAFF.

The chain couples TRBV7-8 to TRBJ1-2, with D possibly TRBD1 on 6 matching bases. The CDR3 runs to 14 residues. Trimming left V 8 bases short and J 3 bases short, with 16 bases between. The V gene's germline CDR1 is SGHVS and CDR2 FQNEAQ. The CDR3 here is CASGSGQGYYGYTF. CDR3 in DNA: TGTGCCAGCGGGAGTGGGCAGGGGTACTATGGCTACACCTTC.

CDR3 in DNA: TGTGCCAGCAGCTTACGGAGCGGGAGGCCGCCAGATACGCAGTATTTT. It encodes CASSLRSGRPPDTQYF. The V call is TRBV7-2, the J call TRBJ2-3, with TRBD2 matching 9 bases. Trimming cost V 2 bases and J 4 bases; bases outside gene matches: 7. The length of the CDR3 is 16 residues. In germline, CDR1 is SGHTA, CDR2 FQGNSA.